These T cell receptor beta chains were read from a single sample in a study of response to subunit inactivated influenza vaccine. TCRdb reanalysed the RT-PCR reads using MiXCR and keeps one entry per CDR3 protein. The sample carries 800,000 to 1,000,000 distinct CDR3 sequences, approximately 21% recorded once. Material: PBMCs from blood, obtained about 5 days after vaccination. Source of these receptors: a man aged 50-59 years who received an inactivated influenza vaccine. Each CDR3 is given with its conserved first and last residue. Fields, in order: CDR3 length, V gene, J gene, clone size, CDR3 protein. Clone size is not always given. Where it is, it says once, few, many or a class for expanded clones.

length: 17; V: TRBV6-1; J: TRBJ2-7; size: few; CDR3: CASSPPPGREGRYEQYF
length: 15; V: TRBV15; J: TRBJ2-1; size: -; CDR3: CATSRDLRAGNEQFF
length: 16; V: TRBV20-1; J: TRBJ2-2; size: -; CDR3: CSARDRSGWNTGELFF
length: 15; V: TRBV12-3/TRBV12-4; J: TRBJ2-1; size: few; CDR3: CASSAGQIISYEQFF
length: 13; V: TRBV7-9; J: TRBJ2-7; size: few; CDR3: CASSYSYGDEQYF
length: 14; V: TRBV24-1; J: TRBJ2-7; size: once; CDR3: CATSATGGTYEQYF
length: 15; V: TRBV7-9; J: TRBJ2-3; size: -; CDR3: CASSLVQGYPDTQYF
length: 14; V: TRBV7-7; J: TRBJ2-2; size: -; CDR3: CASSLEAWTGELFF
length: 11; V: TRBV29-1; J: TRBJ2-1; size: few; CDR3: CSVDVGLEQFF
length: 14; V: TRBV4-2; J: TRBJ1-1; size: -; CDR3: CASSQLGRDTEAFF
length: 15; V: TRBV11-2; J: TRBJ2-2; size: -; CDR3: CASSTERLAWGELFF
length: 15; V: TRBV6-5; J: TRBJ2-1; size: -; CDR3: CASSYEKGAYNEQFF
length: 15; V: TRBV7-2; J: TRBJ2-1; size: few; CDR3: CASSPGRFTYNEQFF
length: 14; V: TRBV7-9; J: TRBJ2-7; size: once; CDR3: CASSFGHDSYEQYF
length: 16; V: TRBV7-2; J: TRBJ1-5; size: -; CDR3: CASSPRGGRSNQPQHF
length: 14; V: TRBV2; J: TRBJ2-1; size: few; CDR3: CASLRTGGRGEQFF
length: 15; V: TRBV5-1; J: TRBJ2-2; size: few; CDR3: CASTPGQGNTGELFF
length: 15; V: TRBV20-1; J: TRBJ2-7; size: -; CDR3: CSARDLSRGAYEQYF
length: 16; V: TRBV5-1; J: TRBJ2-7; size: few; CDR3: CASSLVLGGRSYEQYF
length: 17; V: TRBV15; J: TRBJ1-4; size: -; CDR3: CATSNPRPGTGEEKLFF
length: 12; V: TRBV25-1; J: TRBJ2-7; size: few; CDR3: CASSDKGREQYF
length: 15; V: TRBV6-1; J: TRBJ2-1; size: few; CDR3: CASSASGGSYNEQFF
length: 16; V: TRBV12-3/TRBV12-4; J: TRBJ2-2; size: -; CDR3: CASIKSGGVVTGELFF
length: 15; V: TRBV7-6; J: TRBJ2-1; size: -; CDR3: CASSPLAGVLDEQFF
length: 15; V: TRBV9; J: TRBJ1-5; size: -; CDR3: CASSVVTDTNQPQHF
length: 15; V: TRBV28; J: TRBJ2-5; size: -; CDR3: CASSLYGKGQETQYF
length: 15; V: TRBV20-1; J: TRBJ2-1; size: many; CDR3: CSALDKWLTLNEQFF
length: 14; V: TRBV29-1; J: TRBJ2-2; size: -; CDR3: CSAARDLNTGELFF
length: 16; V: TRBV6-5; J: TRBJ2-5; size: -; CDR3: CASSYSAYTQRETQYF
length: 15; V: TRBV9; J: TRBJ1-2; size: -; CDR3: CASSPNSMVGYGYTF
length: 17; V: TRBV6-1; J: TRBJ2-1; size: many; CDR3: CASRPRTSFYSYNEQFF
length: 13; V: TRBV28; J: TRBJ1-5; size: -; CDR3: CASSWGQRQPQHF
length: 12; V: TRBV4-3; J: TRBJ2-3; size: many; CDR3: CASSQDRDTQYF
length: 14; V: TRBV7-9; J: TRBJ2-7; size: -; CDR3: CASSLGAAEFEQYF
length: 16; V: TRBV6-2/TRBV6-3; J: TRBJ1-5; size: -; CDR3: CASSQSTTGALQPQHF
length: 16; V: TRBV11-2; J: TRBJ2-4; size: many; CDR3: CASSPQPGVAKNIQYF
length: 16; V: TRBV6-5; J: TRBJ2-7; size: -; CDR3: CASSYKRLGRVYEQYF
length: 15; V: TRBV4-3; J: TRBJ1-1; size: -; CDR3: CASSQEVGWALGAFF
length: 14; V: TRBV15; J: TRBJ2-7; size: -; CDR3: CATSRESYSYEQYF
length: 15; V: TRBV12-3/TRBV12-4; J: TRBJ1-6; size: many; CDR3: CASRTGTGAYSPLHF
length: 13; V: TRBV27; J: TRBJ2-5; size: few; CDR3: CASRQRDGETQYF
length: 14; V: TRBV5-1; J: TRBJ1-5; size: few; CDR3: CASSLTGGHQPQHF
length: 14; V: TRBV29-1; J: TRBJ2-3; size: -; CDR3: CSVVRAGATDTQYF
length: 15; V: TRBV9; J: TRBJ2-5; size: few; CDR3: CASSTSGSNQETQYF
length: 19; V: TRBV15; J: TRBJ2-2; size: few; CDR3: CATSSYKDPLLLRPGELFF
length: 16; V: TRBV20-1; J: TRBJ2-1; size: -; CDR3: CSARSSGGVYYNEQFF
length: 13; V: TRBV20-1; J: TRBJ1-2; size: few; CDR3: CSVATGTGYGYTF
length: 16; V: TRBV7-2; J: TRBJ2-2; size: few; CDR3: CASSLVRATNTGELFF
length: 19; V: TRBV4-1; J: TRBJ2-5; size: -; CDR3: CASSQDPKLAGGPQETQYF
length: 13; V: TRBV15; J: TRBJ2-7; size: few; CDR3: CATSRGATYEQYF
length: 16; V: TRBV7-9; J: TRBJ2-7; size: few; CDR3: CASSLSYRHWNYEQYF
length: 17; V: TRBV4-3; J: TRBJ2-3; size: few; CDR3: CASSQDSGGARADTQYF
length: 15; V: TRBV11-2; J: TRBJ2-7; size: -; CDR3: CASSASGTFSYEQYF
length: 14; V: TRBV13; J: TRBJ2-1; size: -; CDR3: CASSGGLRDNEQFF
length: 14; V: TRBV7-2; J: TRBJ1-1; size: -; CDR3: CASSLLASGTEAFF
length: 18; V: TRBV3-1; J: TRBJ1-6; size: few; CDR3: CASSQVRAASSYNSPLHF
length: 15; V: TRBV7-2; J: TRBJ2-7; size: -; CDR3: CASSNRDRWGHEQYF